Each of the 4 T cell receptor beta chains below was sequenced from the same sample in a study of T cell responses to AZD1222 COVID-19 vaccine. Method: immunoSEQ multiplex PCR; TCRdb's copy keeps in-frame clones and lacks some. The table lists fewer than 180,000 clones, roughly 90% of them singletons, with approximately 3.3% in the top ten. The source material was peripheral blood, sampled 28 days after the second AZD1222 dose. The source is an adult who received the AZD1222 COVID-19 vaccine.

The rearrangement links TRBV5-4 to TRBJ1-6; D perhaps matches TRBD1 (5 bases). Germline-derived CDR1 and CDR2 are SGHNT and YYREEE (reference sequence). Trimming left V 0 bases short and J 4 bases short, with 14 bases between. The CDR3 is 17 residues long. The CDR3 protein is CASSLAGGDSYNSPLHF. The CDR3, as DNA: TGTGCCAGCAGCTTGGCCGGGGGGGACTCATATAATTCACCCCTCCACTTT. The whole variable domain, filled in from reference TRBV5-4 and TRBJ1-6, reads ETGVTQSPTHLIKTRGQQVTLRCSSQSGHNTVSWYQQALGQGPQFIFQYYREEENGRGNFPPRFSGLQFPNYSSELNVNALELDDSALYLCASSLAGGDSYNSPLHFGNGTRLTVT.

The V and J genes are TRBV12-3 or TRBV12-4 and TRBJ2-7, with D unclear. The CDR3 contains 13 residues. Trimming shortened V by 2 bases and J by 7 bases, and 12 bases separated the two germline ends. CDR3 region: CASSLRSLREQYF. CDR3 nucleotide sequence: TGTGCCAGCAGTTTAAGGAGCTTAAGGGAGCAGTACTTC.

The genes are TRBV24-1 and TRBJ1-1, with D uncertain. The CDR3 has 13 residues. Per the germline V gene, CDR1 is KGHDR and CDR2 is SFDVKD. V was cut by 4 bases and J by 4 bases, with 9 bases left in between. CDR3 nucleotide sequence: TGTGCCACCAGTGACGCCCCCCCCACTGAAGCTTTCTTT. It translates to CATSDAPPTEAFF.

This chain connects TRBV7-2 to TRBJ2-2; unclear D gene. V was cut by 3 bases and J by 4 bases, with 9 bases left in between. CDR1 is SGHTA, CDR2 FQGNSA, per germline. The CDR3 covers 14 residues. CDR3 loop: CASSFRLITGELFF. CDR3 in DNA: TGTGCCAGCAGCTTCCGACTGATCACCGGGGAGCTGTTTTTT. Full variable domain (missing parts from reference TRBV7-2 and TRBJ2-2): GAGVSQSPSNKVTEKGKDVELRCDPISGHTALYWYRQSLGQGLEFLIYFQGNSAPDKSGLPSDRFSAERTGGSVSTLTIQRTQQEDSAVYLCASSFRLITGELFFGEGSRLTVL.